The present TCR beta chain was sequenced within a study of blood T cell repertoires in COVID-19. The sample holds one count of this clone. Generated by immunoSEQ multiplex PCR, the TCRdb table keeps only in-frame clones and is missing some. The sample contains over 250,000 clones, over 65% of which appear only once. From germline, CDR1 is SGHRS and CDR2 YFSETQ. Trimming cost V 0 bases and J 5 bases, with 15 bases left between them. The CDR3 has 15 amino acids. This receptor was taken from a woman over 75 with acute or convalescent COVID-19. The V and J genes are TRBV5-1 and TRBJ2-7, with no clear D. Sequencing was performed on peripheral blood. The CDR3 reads CASSLVHVVTDEQYF. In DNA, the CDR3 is TGCGCCAGCAGCTTGGTTCATGTGGTTACGGACGAGCAGTACTTC.